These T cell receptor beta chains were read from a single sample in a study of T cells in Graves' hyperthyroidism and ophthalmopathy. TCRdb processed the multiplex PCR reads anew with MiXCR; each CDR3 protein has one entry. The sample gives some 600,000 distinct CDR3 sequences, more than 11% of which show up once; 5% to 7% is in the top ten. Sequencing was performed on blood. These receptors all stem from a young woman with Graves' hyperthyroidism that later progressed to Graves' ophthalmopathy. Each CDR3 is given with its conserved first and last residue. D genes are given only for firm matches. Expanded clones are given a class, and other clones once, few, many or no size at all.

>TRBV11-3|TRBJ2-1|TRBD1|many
TGTGCCAGCAGCCGCCGGGACAGCTACAATGAGCAGTTCTTC
CASSRRDSYNEQFF
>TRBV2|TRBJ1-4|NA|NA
TGTGCCAGCAGTGAAACCTCGGGTAATGAAAAACTGTTTTTT
CASSETSGNEKLFF
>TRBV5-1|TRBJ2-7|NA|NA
TGTGCCAGCAGCACCCGGGACGTGGGGCTCCACGAGCAGTACTTC
CASSTRDVGLHEQYF
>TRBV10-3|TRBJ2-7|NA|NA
TGTGCCACTGGCCCGACCTACGAGCAGTACTTC
CATGPTYEQYF
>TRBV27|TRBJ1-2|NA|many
TGTGCCAGCAGTTTACGGGGGCTGAACTATGGCTACACCTTC
CASSLRGLNYGYTF
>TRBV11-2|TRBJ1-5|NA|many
TGTGCCAGCAGCTACCGTACCGGGAATGATCAGCCCCAGCATTTT
CASSYRTGNDQPQHF
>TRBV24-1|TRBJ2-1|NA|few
TGTGCCCAGCAGGGGGGCTGGCAGTCCTACAATGAGCAGTTCTTC
CAQQGGWQSYNEQFF
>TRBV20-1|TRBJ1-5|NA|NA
TGCAGTGCTGAAGACTGGGGCAATCAGCCCCAGCATTTT
CSAEDWGNQPQHF
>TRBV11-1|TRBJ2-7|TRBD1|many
TGTGCCAGCAGCTCGAACCGTAAGGACAGGGCCACCTACGAGCAGTACTTC
CASSSNRKDRATYEQYF
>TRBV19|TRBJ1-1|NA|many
TGTGCCAGTAGTACAGGCAGGACAGTTCTGTGGACTGAAGCTTTCTTT
CASSTGRTVLWTEAFF
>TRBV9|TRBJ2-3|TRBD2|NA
TGTGCCAGCAGCGTAGCTGGCGGGAGGGGAACAGATACGCAGTATTTT
CASSVAGGRGTDTQYF
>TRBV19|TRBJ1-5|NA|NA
TGTGCCAGTAGACGGGACGGCCATAGCAATCAGCCCCAGCATTTT
CASRRDGHSNQPQHF
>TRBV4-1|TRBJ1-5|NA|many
TGCGCCAGCAGCCAACTGGGGCAGCCCCAGCATTTT
CASSQLGQPQHF
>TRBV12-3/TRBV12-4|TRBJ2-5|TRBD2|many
TGTGCCAGCAGTCCTCAGAGTAGCGGGAGTGAGACCCAGTACTTC
CASSPQSSGSETQYF
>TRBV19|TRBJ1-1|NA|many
TGTGCCAGTAGTGGCAGGGAGGTTACCAACGAAGCTTTCTTT
CASSGREVTNEAFF
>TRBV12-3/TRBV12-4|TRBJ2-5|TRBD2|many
TGTGCCAGCAGTCCGCGACTAGCGGGCTTCCAAGAGACCCAGTACTTC
CASSPRLAGFQETQYF
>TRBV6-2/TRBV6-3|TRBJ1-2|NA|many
TGTGCCAGCAGTTATTTGGCACTCCCGTCTGACTACACCTTC
CASSYLALPSDYTF
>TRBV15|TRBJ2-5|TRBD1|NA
TGTGCCACCAGCACCGGACAGGGGGTCAGGACCCAGTACTTC
CATSTGQGVRTQYF